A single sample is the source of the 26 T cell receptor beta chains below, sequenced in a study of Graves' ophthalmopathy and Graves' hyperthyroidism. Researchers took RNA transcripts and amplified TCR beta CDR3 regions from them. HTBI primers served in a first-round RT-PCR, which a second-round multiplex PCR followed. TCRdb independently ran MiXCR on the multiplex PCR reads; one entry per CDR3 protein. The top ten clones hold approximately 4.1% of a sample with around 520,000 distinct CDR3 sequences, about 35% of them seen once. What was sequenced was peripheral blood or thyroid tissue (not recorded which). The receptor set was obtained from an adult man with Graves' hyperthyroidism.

The CDR3, as DNA: TGTGCCAGCAGTGATATTCCGGGACAGGGTGACATCTCTGGAAACACCATATATTTT. Its protein is CASSDIPGQGDISGNTIYF. This sequence joins TRBV25-1 and TRBJ1-3; 9 bases agree with TRBD1. The CDR3 has 19 amino acids. Germline loops: CDR1 MGHDK, CDR2 SYGVNS. Unmatched junction bases numbered 12, after V lost 3 bases and J lost 0 bases.

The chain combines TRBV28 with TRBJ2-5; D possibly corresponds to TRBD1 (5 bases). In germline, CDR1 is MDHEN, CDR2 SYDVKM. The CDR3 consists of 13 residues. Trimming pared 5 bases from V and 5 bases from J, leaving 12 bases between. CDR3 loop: CASSPGPRETQYF. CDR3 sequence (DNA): TGTGCCAGCAGTCCAGGGCCACGGGAGACCCAGTACTTC.

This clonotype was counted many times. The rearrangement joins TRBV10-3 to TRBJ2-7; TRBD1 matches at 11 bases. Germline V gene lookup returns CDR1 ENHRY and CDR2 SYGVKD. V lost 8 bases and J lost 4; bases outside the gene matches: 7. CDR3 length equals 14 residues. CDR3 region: CAIGTGGNSYEQYF. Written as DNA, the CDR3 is TGTGCCATCGGGACAGGGGGAAACTCTTACGAGCAGTACTTC.

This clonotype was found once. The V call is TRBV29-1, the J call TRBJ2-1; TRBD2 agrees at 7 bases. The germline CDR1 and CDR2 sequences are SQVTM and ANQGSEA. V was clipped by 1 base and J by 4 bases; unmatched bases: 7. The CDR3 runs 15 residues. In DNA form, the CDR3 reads TGCAGCGTTGAAGGGAGCGGGAAAAAATACAATGAGCAGTTCTTC. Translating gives CSVEGSGKKYNEQFF.

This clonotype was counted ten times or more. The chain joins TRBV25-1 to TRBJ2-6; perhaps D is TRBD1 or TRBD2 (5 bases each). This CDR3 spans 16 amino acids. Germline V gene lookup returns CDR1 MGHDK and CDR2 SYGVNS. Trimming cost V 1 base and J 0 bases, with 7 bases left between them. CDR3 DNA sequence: TGTGCCAGCAGTGAATTTGGGGGCTCTGGGGCCAACGTCCTGACTTTC. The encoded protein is CASSEFGGSGANVLTF.

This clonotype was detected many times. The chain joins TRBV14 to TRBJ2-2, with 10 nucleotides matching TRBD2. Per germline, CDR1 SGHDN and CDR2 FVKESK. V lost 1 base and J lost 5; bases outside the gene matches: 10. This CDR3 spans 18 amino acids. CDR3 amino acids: CASSQGSILAGETGELFF. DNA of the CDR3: TGTGCCAGCAGCCAAGGGTCTATCCTAGCGGGAGAAACCGGGGAGCTGTTTTTT.

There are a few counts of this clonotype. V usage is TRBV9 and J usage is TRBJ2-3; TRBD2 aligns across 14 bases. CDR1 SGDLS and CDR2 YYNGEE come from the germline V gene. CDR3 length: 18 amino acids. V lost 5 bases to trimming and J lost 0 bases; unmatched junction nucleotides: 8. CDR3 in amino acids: CASSRGTSGGASTDTQYF. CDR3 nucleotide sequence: TGTGCCAGCAGTAGAGGGACTAGCGGGGGTGCTAGCACAGATACGCAGTATTTT.

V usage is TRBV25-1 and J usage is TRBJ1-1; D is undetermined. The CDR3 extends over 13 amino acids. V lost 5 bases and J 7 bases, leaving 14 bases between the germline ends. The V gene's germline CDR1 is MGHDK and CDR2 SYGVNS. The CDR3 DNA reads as TGTGCCAGCAGTTTATCGAGCCAGCGTGAAGCTTTCTTT. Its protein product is CASSLSSQREAFF.

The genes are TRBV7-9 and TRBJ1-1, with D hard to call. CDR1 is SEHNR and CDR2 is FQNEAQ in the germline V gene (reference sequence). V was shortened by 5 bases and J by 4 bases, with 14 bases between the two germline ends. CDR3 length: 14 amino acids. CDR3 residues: CASSVDRASTEAFF. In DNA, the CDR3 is TGTGCCAGCAGCGTGGACCGAGCCAGCACTGAAGCTTTCTTT.

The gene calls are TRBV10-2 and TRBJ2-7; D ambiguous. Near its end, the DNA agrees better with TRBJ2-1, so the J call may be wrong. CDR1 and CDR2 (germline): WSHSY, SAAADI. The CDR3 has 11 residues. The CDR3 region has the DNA TGCGCCAGCAGAGGGCCCCATGAGCAGTTCTTC. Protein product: CASRGPHEQFF.

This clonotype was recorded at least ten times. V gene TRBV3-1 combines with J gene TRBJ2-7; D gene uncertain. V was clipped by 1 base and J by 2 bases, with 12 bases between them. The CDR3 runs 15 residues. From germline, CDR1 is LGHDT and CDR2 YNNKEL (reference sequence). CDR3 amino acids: CASSQVPTATYEQYF. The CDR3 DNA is TGTGCCAGCAGCCAAGTCCCCACGGCAACCTACGAGCAGTACTTC.

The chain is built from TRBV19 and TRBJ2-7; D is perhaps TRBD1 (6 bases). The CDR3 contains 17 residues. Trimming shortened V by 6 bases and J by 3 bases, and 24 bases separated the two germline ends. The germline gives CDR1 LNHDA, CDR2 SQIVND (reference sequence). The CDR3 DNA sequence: TGTGCCAGTAGCATTAAAATGGGTGCAGGACAGAACTACGAGCAGTACTTC. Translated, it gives CASSIKMGAGQNYEQYF.

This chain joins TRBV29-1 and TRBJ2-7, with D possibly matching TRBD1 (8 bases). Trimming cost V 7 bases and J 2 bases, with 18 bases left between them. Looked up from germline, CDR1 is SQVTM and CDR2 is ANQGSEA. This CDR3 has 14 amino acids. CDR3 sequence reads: CSGGGQDLTYEQYF. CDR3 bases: TGCAGCGGGGGGGGACAGGACCTAACCTACGAGCAGTACTTC.

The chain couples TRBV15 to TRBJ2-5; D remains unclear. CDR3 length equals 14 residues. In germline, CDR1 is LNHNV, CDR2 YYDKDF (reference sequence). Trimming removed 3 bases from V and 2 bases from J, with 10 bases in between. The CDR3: CATSSYSPQETQYF. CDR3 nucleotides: TGTGCCACCAGCAGCTACTCGCCTCAAGAGACCCAGTACTTC.

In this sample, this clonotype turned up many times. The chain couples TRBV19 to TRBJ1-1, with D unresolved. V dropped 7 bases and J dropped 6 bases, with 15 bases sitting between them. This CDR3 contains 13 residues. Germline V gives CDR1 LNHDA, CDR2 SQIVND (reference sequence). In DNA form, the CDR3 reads TGTGCCAGTACCACTCCGTCTAGGTCTGAAGCTTTCTTT. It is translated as CASTTPSRSEAFF.

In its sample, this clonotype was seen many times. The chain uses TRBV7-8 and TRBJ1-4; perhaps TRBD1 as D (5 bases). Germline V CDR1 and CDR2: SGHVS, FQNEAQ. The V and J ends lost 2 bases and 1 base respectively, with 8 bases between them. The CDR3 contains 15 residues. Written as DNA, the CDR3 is TGTGCCAGCAGCTTAATGGGGGAAACTAATGAAAAACTGTTTTTT. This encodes CASSLMGETNEKLFF.

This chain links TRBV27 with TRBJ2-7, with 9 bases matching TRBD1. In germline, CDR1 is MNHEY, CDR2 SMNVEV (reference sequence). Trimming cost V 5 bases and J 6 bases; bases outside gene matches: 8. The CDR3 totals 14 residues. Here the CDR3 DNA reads TGTGCCAGCAGTCAGGGACAGGGTTGGTCCGAGCAGTACTTC. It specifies CASSQGQGWSEQYF.

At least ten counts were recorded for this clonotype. The CDR3 protein is CASSLGTGYQPQHF. The CDR3 nucleotides are TGTGCCAGCAGCCTCGGGACAGGGTATCAGCCCCAGCATTTT. The chain carries TRBV7-2 and TRBJ1-5; TRBD1 agrees at 9 bases. Germline lookup yields CDR1 SGHTA and CDR2 FQGNSA. V shed 5 bases, J shed 5 bases, and the junction held 4 bases outside the gene matches. This CDR3 is built from 14 residues. Full variable domain (outside the CDR3, taken from reference TRBV7-2 and TRBJ1-5): GAGVSQSPSNKVTEKGKDVELRCDPISGHTALYWYRQSLGQGLEFLIYFQGNSAPDKSGLPSDRFSAERTGGSVSTLTIQRTQQEDSAVYLCASSLGTGYQPQHFGDGTRLSIL.

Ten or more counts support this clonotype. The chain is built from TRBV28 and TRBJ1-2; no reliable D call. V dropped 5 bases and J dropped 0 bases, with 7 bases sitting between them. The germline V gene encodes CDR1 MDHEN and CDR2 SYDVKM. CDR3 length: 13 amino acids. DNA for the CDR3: TGTGCCAGCAGTCCGACGGCTAACTATGGCTACACCTTC. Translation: CASSPTANYGYTF.

CDR3 protein: CASRRGTGGADTQYF. DNA of the CDR3: TGTGCCAGCAGAAGAGGGACAGGCGGGGCAGATACGCAGTATTTT. The chain combines TRBV2 with TRBJ2-3; TRBD1 matches 8 bases. The CDR3 covers 15 residues. From germline, CDR1 is SNHLY and CDR2 FYNNEI. Germline trimming cut 6 bases from V and 4 bases from J; bases unmatched to any gene: 9.

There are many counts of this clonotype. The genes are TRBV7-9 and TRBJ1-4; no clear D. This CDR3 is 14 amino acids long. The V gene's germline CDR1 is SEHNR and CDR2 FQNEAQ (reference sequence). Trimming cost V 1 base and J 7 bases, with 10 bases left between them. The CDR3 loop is CASSLDEASEKLFF. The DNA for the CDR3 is TGTGCCAGCAGCTTAGACGAGGCGTCTGAAAAACTGTTTTTT.

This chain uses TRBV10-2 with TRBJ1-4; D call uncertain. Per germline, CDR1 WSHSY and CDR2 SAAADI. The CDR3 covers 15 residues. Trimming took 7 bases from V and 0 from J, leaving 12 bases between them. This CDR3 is CASTEQITTNEKLFF. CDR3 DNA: TGCGCCAGCACTGAACAGATTACAACTAATGAAAAACTGTTTTTT.

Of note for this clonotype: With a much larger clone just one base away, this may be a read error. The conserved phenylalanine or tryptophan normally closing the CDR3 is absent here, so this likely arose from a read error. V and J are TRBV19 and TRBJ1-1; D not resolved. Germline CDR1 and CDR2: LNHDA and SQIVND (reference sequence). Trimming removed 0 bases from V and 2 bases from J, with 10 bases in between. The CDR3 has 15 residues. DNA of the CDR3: TGTGCCAGTAGTATAGAAATTCGGAGAAACACTGAAGCTTTCCTT. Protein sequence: CASSIEIRRNTEAFL.

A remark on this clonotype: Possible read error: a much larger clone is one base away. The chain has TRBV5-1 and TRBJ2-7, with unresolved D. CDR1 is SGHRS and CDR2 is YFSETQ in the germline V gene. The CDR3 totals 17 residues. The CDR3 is CASSLEGLGLRSYEQHF. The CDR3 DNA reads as TGCGCCAGCAGCTTGGAAGGCCTGGGGTTGCGCTCCTACGAGCAGCACTTC.

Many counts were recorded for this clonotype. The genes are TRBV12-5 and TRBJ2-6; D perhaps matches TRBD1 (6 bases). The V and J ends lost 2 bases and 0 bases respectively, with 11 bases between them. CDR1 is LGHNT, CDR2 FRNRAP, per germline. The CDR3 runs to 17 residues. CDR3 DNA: TGTGCTAGTGGTTTGCCGCACAGGGCCTCTGGGGCCAACGTCCTGACTTTC. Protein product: CASGLPHRASGANVLTF.

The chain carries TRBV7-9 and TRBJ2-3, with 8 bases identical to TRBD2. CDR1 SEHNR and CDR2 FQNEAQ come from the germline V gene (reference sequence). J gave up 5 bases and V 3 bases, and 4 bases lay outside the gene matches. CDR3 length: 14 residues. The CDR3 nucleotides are TGTGCCAGCAGCTTCCTCCTAGCGGGAGATACGCAGTATTTT. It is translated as CASSFLLAGDTQYF.